Included here is one T cell receptor (beta chain) sequence, with context. Produced via immunoSEQ multiplex PCR; TCRdb's table is partial and in-frame only. The repertoire holds about 94,000 clones, over 85% seen once, with almost 1% in the top ten. The record originates from a study of T cell changes during pregnancy in multiple sclerosis. This CDR3 has 14 amino acids. Deletions cut 0 bases from V and 3 bases from J, with 12 bases between. In germline, CDR1 is GTSNPN, CDR2 SVGIG (reference sequence). This sample comprised peripheral blood, obtained after pregnancy. This sequence was found in a female donor with multiple sclerosis, enrolled in a pregnancy study. The rearrangement uses TRBV30 and TRBJ2-7, with D tentatively TRBD1 (5 bases). The CDR3 reads CAWSVGELNYEQYF. The CDR3 region has the DNA TGTGCCTGGAGTGTAGGGGAACTAAACTACGAGCAGTACTTC.